These T cell receptor beta chains were read from a single sample in a study of human T cells and chemical hapten exposure. TCRdb used MiXCR to reprocess the RACE reads, holding one entry per CDR3 protein. The sample carries tens of thousands of distinct CDR3 sequences, 7.5% to 9% recorded once. The specimen was whole blood, collected in connection with sensitization to the hapten diphenylcyclopropenone (DPC). These receptors were collected from a woman in her 30s with alopecia areata. Some clones in this sample may be carry-over from other donors' samples. The CDR3 runs from the conserved cysteine through the conserved F or W. A D gene is named only where the DNA matches it firmly. Not every row has a clone size; where given, it reads once, few, many or a size class.

clone size	V gene	D gene	J gene	CDR3 protein	CDR3 DNA
.	TRBV2	.	TRBJ2-7	CASTQQGKGRHEQYF	TGTGCCAGCACGCAGCAGGGAAAGGGGCGGCACGAGCAGTACTTC
.	TRBV10-3	TRBD1	TRBJ1-5	CAISRTGGNQPQHF	TGTGCCATCAGTCGGACAGGGGGGAATCAGCCCCAGCATTTT
.	TRBV6-5	.	TRBJ1-1	CASSSSDGRVTEAFF	TGTGCCAGCAGTTCGAGCGATGGTCGGGTGACTGAAGCTTTCTTT
.	TRBV5-4	.	TRBJ2-3	CASSLASGHLNTDTQCF	TGTGCCAGCAGCTTGGCCTCGGGACACTTAAACACAGATACGCAGTGTTTT
few	TRBV4-1	.	TRBJ2-1	CASSPEGYNEQFF	TGCGCCAGCAGCCCCGAGGGCTACAATGAGCAGTTCTTC
many	TRBV5-1	.	TRBJ2-5	CASSLKETQYF	TGCGCCAGCAGCTTGAAAGAGACCCAGTACTTC
.	TRBV9	TRBD1	TRBJ2-3	CASSVAPAGGDTQYF	TGTGCCAGCAGCGTTGCCCCTGCAGGGGGAGATACGCAGTATTTT
.	TRBV5-1	TRBD2	TRBJ2-3	CVSSLALAGADTQYF	TGCGTCAGCAGCTTGGCACTAGCGGGGGCAGATACGCAGTATTTT
few	TRBV3-1	.	TRBJ2-3	CASSQGTPTGTPWYF	TGTGCCAGCAGCCAAGGGACGCCAACCGGGACTCCCTGGTATTTT
few	TRBV7-2	TRBD2	TRBJ2-3	CASSRTRLAGGTDTQYF	TGTGCCAGCAGCCGAACGAGACTAGCGGGGGGCACAGATACGCAGTATTTT
.	TRBV14	.	TRBJ1-1	CASSQARAEAFF	TGTGCCAGCAGCCAAGCTCGTGCTGAAGCTTTCTTT
few	TRBV5-1	TRBD1	TRBJ1-4	CASSLTGGKSEKLFF	TGCGCCAGCAGCTTGACAGGGGGCAAAAGTGAAAAACTGTTTTTT
.	TRBV12-3/TRBV12-4	.	TRBJ2-2	CASSSLQVAGGELFF	TGTGCCAGCAGTTCCCTACAGGTCGCGGGCGGGGAGCTGTTTTTT
many	TRBV3-1	.	TRBJ1-2	CASSLARALGYGYTF	TGTGCCAGCAGCCTCGCCAGGGCATTGGGCTATGGCTACACCTTC
few	TRBV19	.	TRBJ1-2	CALHSGSRGGYTF	TGTGCCTTACACTCCGGGAGCCGGGGGGGCTACACCTTC
few	TRBV5-6	.	TRBJ2-3	CASSELATTDTQYF	TGTGCCAGCAGCGAGCTAGCGACCACAGATACGCAGTATTTT
many	TRBV11-1	TRBD1	TRBJ1-1	CASSLEGQGGTEAFF	TGTGCCAGCAGCTTAGAGGGACAGGGAGGCACTGAAGCTTTCTTT
.	TRBV12-3/TRBV12-4	TRBD1	TRBJ1-1	CASRGQGGTEAFF	TGTGCCAGCAGGGGACAGGGGGGGACTGAAGCTTTCTTT
.	TRBV5-4	.	TRBJ2-5	CASSVGSEETQYF	TGTGCCAGCAGCGTTGGATCGGAGGAGACCCAGTACTTC
.	TRBV25-1	.	TRBJ1-6	CASSEMEMGSPLHF	TGTGCCAGCAGTGAAATGGAGATGGGTTCACCCCTCCACTTT
few	TRBV30	TRBD1	TRBJ1-1	CAWTDRGPTEAFF	TGTGCCTGGACCGACAGGGGGCCGACTGAAGCTTTCTTT
.	TRBV11-1	.	TRBJ1-2	CASSFPGQQANYGYTF	TGTGCCAGCAGCTTTCCCGGCCAACAAGCTAACTATGGCTACACCTTC
many	TRBV20-1	.	TRBJ1-1	CSASGQGHTEAFF	TGCAGTGCTAGTGGGCAGGGGCACACTGAAGCTTTCTTT
.	TRBV5-6	TRBD1	TRBJ2-7	CATGQGYEQYF	TGTGCCACGGGACAGGGCTACGAGCAGTACTTC
.	TRBV6-2/TRBV6-3	.	TRBJ1-1	CASSLQGSATEAFF	TGTGCCAGCAGTCTCCAGGGGAGTGCGACTGAAGCTTTCTTT
.	TRBV5-1	.	TRBJ2-1	CASSRGQAYNEQFF	TGCGCCAGCAGCCGTGGGCAGGCCTACAATGAGCAGTTCTTC
few	TRBV16	TRBD1	TRBJ1-5	CASSQLKGGRQPQHF	TGTGCCAGCAGCCAATTAAAAGGGGGCAGGCAGCCCCAGCATTTT
.	TRBV2	.	TRBJ1-2	CASSVGPDGYTF	TGTGCCAGCAGTGTTGGCCCTGATGGCTACACCTTC
many	TRBV6-6	.	TRBJ2-3	CATQSPGAGLTDTQYF	TGTGCCACCCAAAGCCCTGGGGCTGGGCTCACAGATACGCAGTATTTT
.	TRBV6-5	.	TRBJ2-6	CASSYRGRPGANVLTF	TGTGCCAGCAGTTACCGAGGCCGGCCTGGGGCCAACGTCCTGACTTTC
many	TRBV20-1	TRBD1	TRBJ2-1	CSANLQGNEQFF	TGCAGTGCCAACCTACAGGGGAATGAGCAGTTCTTC
few	TRBV10-3	.	TRBJ1-1	CAISESGTDMNTEAFF	TGTGCCATCAGTGAGTCGGGGACGGACATGAACACTGAAGCTTTCTTT
few	TRBV7-3	TRBD2	TRBJ2-5	CASSLTSGGGETQYF	TGTGCCAGCAGCTTAACTAGCGGGGGCGGAGAGACCCAGTACTTC
.	TRBV10-2	.	TRBJ1-1	CASSELEGAEAFF	TGCGCCAGCAGTGAATTGGAGGGGGCTGAAGCTTTCTTT
few	TRBV5-4	.	TRBJ1-2	CASSSESWTDGYTF	TGTGCCAGCAGCTCGGAGTCGTGGACAGATGGCTACACCTTC
.	TRBV2	.	TRBJ1-2	CAISTGLDGYTF	TGTGCCATCTCGACAGGATTGGACGGCTACACCTTC
.	TRBV27	.	TRBJ2-1	CAISLGVTGDEQFF	TGTGCCATCAGTTTGGGGGTAACGGGAGATGAGCAGTTCTTC